This T cell receptor (beta chain) was retrieved from a study of blood T cells in healthy people across ages (dated by TCRdb to 2015 to 2017). For the wider study: Template switching captured roughly one uniquely barcoded TCR beta cDNA molecule per two T cells in model experiments. Age-related changes in TCR beta repertoire diversity were measured in the study by deep sequencing normalized with unique cDNA molecular identifiers. The donors were divided into four age groups: young (average around 15 years), middle-aged (under 40), aged (62) and long-lived (about 90). To avoid experimental bias, donors of different ages were distributed randomly across sequencing lanes. For two donors (one aged 18 to 30 and one aged 80 or older), the study analyzed two additional independent replicas of 1 million unique cDNA reads from the same blood draw. The full study reports these points: Because profiling used bulk unsorted PBMCs, naive and antigen-experienced compartments could not be compared conclusively. Because the CMV infection status of the donors was unknown, age-related changes in expanded clonotypes may potentially have been confounded. Estimates of total diversity from one million sequenced T cells were regarded as lower bounds and underestimates. The long-lived group showed more naive CD4+ T cells, fewer expanded clones and increased TCR diversity than the aged group, suggesting age selection. As age increased, observed TCR beta diversity per million T cells dropped in a roughly linear way, and a significant reduction was already evident by age roughly 40. The percentage of naive T cells measured by flow cytometry correlated strongly with observed TCR beta diversity.

The donors were a few dozen Caucasian individuals from Russia, aged about 6 to 95 years, who were systemically healthy. Roughly 9.5 milliliters of peripheral blood were drawn from each donor into EDTA-treated Vacutainer tubes. Ficoll-Paque density-gradient centrifugation was used to isolate PBMCs, with at least 7 million per sample. Total RNA, at least 6 micrograms per sample, was extracted from PBMCs with Trizol reagent. For every donor, flow cytometry on a PBMC aliquot measured the percentage of naive CD45RAhigh/CD27high T cells. This clonotype was counted only a few times. What this receptor recognizes is not known. No base quality values were provided; no much bigger clone lies one nucleotide off. The CDR1 and CDR2 encoded by the germline V gene are SQVTM and ANQGSEA. At the junction V is shortened by 5 bases and J by 1 base, with 15 bases in between. Counted from cysteine to phenylalanine, this CDR3 has 14 amino acids. The sequence is cut down to CDR3 DNA, 42 bases in frame from base 1.

Libraries were built with 5' RACE. The sample was run on an Illumina HiSeq 2500. The second PCR ran for roughly 7 to 12 cycles and used a J-beta primer mix along with a sample-barcoded 5' primer. A unique molecular identifier was introduced onto each TCR beta cDNA molecule by a template-switch 5' adaptor carrying 12 random nucleotides. At least 2.5 million CDR3-containing paired-end reads were obtained from each sample. The Mint cDNA synthesis kit, primed by a TRBC-specific oligonucleotide, was used to synthesize first-strand cDNA from all RNA. Following uracil-DNA glycosylase treatment, all cDNA underwent a first 18-cycle PCR with the universal primers M1SS and BC2_uni_R. In the paper's pipeline: For normalization, 1 million high-quality reads were randomly selected from each sample, with every read carrying a distinct molecular identifier. Instead of being binned into consensus sequences, reads with shared molecular identifiers were discarded. MiTCR, with a Q25 quality threshold and the strictest error-elimination algorithm, was used for CDR3 identification, clonotype clustering and error correction. A nonparametric unseen species model with Euler transformation was used to estimate a lower bound on total TCR beta diversity. Using fastp at Q25 and MiXCR, TCRdb reprocessed the public reads and kept productive beta chains. Each CDR3 protein gets just one entry, which takes the most common genes and DNA from the rows behind it. The V and J calls and clone size come from TCRdb's table, not from the authors' own analysis. This sample holds hundreds of thousands of distinct CDR3 sequences; under 45% were observed only once. The top ten clonotypes cover about 19% of the sample.

The sequence links TRBV29-1 to TRBJ2-7; a weak D assignment points to TRBD2 (6 bases agree). The receptor was derived from a man in his sixties in good health. Source material: blood. DNA sequence: TGCAGCGTTAAGGGCGGGGAAGAATCCTACGAGCAGTACTTC. Translated, it reads CSVKGGEESYEQYF.